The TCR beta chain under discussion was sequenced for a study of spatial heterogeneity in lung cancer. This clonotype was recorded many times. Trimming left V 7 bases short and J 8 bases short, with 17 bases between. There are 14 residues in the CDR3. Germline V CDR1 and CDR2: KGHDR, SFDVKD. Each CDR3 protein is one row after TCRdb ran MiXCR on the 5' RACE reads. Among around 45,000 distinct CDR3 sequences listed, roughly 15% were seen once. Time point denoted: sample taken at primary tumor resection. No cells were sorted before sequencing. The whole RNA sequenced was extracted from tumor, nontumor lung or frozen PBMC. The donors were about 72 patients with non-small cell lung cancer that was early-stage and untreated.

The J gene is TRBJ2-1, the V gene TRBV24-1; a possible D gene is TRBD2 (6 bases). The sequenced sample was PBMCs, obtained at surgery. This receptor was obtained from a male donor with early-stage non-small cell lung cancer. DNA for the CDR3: TGTGCCACCAGGCCGGAGGGTACTGGGGATGAGCAGTTCTTC. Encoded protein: CATRPEGTGDEQFF.